Below, one T cell receptor beta chain is given with its context. The antigen it binds to is not known. No base quality information exists; no much larger clone differs at one position. CDR1 SEHNR and CDR2 FQNEAQ are derived from the germline V gene (reference sequence). Ends trimmed: V by 5 bases, J by 7 bases; bases unmatched to a gene: 10. Inclusive of the bounding cysteine and phenylalanine, the CDR3 is 15 residues long. CDR3 DNA is the only sequence kept; it has 45 bases, read in frame from the first base. Synthesis of TCR cDNA relied on 5'RACE template switching, a step that introduced a universal primer site along with unique molecular identifiers. Priming of cDNA synthesis was performed from both the TCR alpha and TCR beta constant segments. Libraries were amplified in two PCR steps, with sample barcodes and sequencing adapters added in the second step. Libraries were sequenced on Illumina HiSeq 2500 (2x100 bp) or NovaSeq (2x150 bp). In the original analysis: Demultiplexing of reads and collapsing into UMI consensus sequences were performed with MIGEC, and V(D)J alignment was carried out with MiXCR. Vaccine-responding clonotypes were defined with edgeR using replicate PBMC samples, requiring FDR below 0.01 and a log2 fold change above 5 up to day 15. Bulk clonotypes were assigned CD4 or CD8 identity according to which sequenced CD4 or CD8 repertoire held them at higher abundance. Through fastp at Q25 and MiXCR, TCRdb rebuilt clones from the public reads, retaining in-frame beta chains. For every CDR3 protein sequence, its rows merge into one entry that carries the most common genes and DNA. The authors' filters were not applied to this entry. This sample lists under 600,000 distinct CDR3 sequences; 21% were detected once. The ten top clones hold about 15% of the sample.

The data are from a study of T cells after yellow fever vaccination (dated by TCRdb to between 2018 and 2021). Looking at the study overall: The SMART-Seq v4 Ultra Low Input RNA kit was used to prepare libraries from fractions with low cell numbers. Bulk TCR alpha and beta repertoires were sequenced longitudinally to track T-cell clones before and after primary and booster YFV17D yellow fever vaccination. Bulk PBMC replicates and cell subsets were isolated from blood drawn at multiple timepoints before and after both primary and secondary immunization. Two healthy male donors, one aged 18 to 29 and one aged 30 to 40 years, were included in the cohort.

Beyond this particular receptor, the publication reports: Because abundant contaminating clonotypes from the bulk population could be contained in FACS-sorted repertoires, computational filtering was required. The study included only two donors, which limits how far the findings can be generalized. A small fraction of clonotypes appeared in both the CD4 and CD8 compartments, likely as a result of convergent recombination. Compared with the primary T-cell response, the secondary T-cell response was weaker but faster, peaking on day 5 rather than day 15. After the booster, most clones that had expanded after primary vaccination were detected again (about 95% of CD4 and around nine tenths of CD8), suggesting broad maintenance of memory.

The treatment or condition label here, explained by the study, means: live attenuated yellow fever vaccine strain. At every blood-draw timepoint, two biological replicates of bulk PBMCs were collected. PBMCs were isolated from peripheral blood using a standard Ficoll-Paque protocol. RNA was extracted with TriZol from bulk PBMCs, CD4 and CD8 fractions, and dextramer-positive and dextramer-negative fractions. The TCR was taken from a young man who received the YFV17D yellow fever vaccine. Sequences were derived from PBMCs, sampled about 21 days after the first yellow fever vaccination. The chain is assembled from TRBV7-9 and TRBJ2-1; TRBD1 matches 8 bases in the middle. The encoded CDR3 is CASSKPDRGWNEQFF. In nucleotides, the sequence is TGTGCCAGCAGCAAACCCGACAGGGGCTGGAATGAGCAGTTCTTC.